These 8 T cell receptor beta chains were all obtained from the same sample, sequenced in a study of cytomegalovirus exposure and HLA in healthy donors. PCR was performed using 60 Vbeta and 13 Jbeta primers. TCRdb's copy holds only in-frame clones and misses some; the assay was immunoSEQ multiplex PCR. The sample carries about 180,000 clones, over 75% recorded once. Material: PBMCs. These receptors all stem from a man in his sixties in good health and CMV-seronegative.

V usage is TRBV4-3 and J usage is TRBJ2-1; a possible D gene is TRBD2 (5 bases). CDR1 LGHNA and CDR2 YSLEER come from the germline V gene. The CDR3 totals 14 residues. V lost 1 base and J lost 9, with 13 bases in between. The DNA of the CDR3 is TGCGCCAGCAGCCAAGGGAGGCAGATCGGTGAGCAGTTCTTC. This gives the protein CASSQGRQIGEQFF.

V is TRBV9 and J is TRBJ2-7; no reliable D call. V dropped 4 bases and J dropped 3 bases, with 17 bases sitting between them. CDR1 is SGDLS and CDR2 is YYNGEE in the germline V gene. This CDR3 region has 15 residues. This CDR3 is CASSPEGRVGYEQYF. Written as DNA, the CDR3 is TGTGCCAGCAGCCCCGAAGGCCGGGTGGGCTACGAGCAGTACTTC.

The rearrangement uses TRBV18 and TRBJ2-4; a possible D gene is TRBD1 (6 bases). The CDR3 is 16 residues long. Germline assignment: CDR1 KGHSH and CDR2 LQKENI. V dropped 2 bases and J dropped 0 bases, with 11 bases sitting between them. The CDR3 is CASSPTRGLAKNIQYF. In nucleotides, the CDR3 is TGTGCCAGCTCACCAACAAGGGGGTTAGCCAAAAACATTCAGTACTTC.

The rearrangement uses TRBV9 and TRBJ2-1, with D possibly being TRBD1 (6 bases). Germline V gives CDR1 SGDLS, CDR2 YYNGEE. V was trimmed by 3 bases and J by 0 bases, leaving 16 bases between them. CDR3 length: 17 amino acids. The CDR3 loop reads CASSADRFPSSYNEQFF. The CDR3 nucleotides are TGTGCCAGCAGCGCCGACAGGTTTCCGAGCTCCTACAATGAGCAGTTCTTC.

This clone was seen a handful of times. The V and J genes are TRBV6-1 and TRBJ1-2; TRBD1 matches at 9 bases. The germline V gene has CDR1 MNHNS and CDR2 SASEGT. V lost 0 bases and J lost 4; bases outside the gene matches: 0. The CDR3 covers 14 residues. The CDR3 DNA is TGTGCCAGCAGTGAAGCGGGACAGGGCTATGGCTACACCTTC. Protein product: CASSEAGQGYGYTF.

The chain uses TRBV30 and TRBJ2-7; D remains ambiguous. This CDR3 has 12 residues. Germline V gives CDR1 GTSNPN, CDR2 SVGIG (reference sequence). Trimming shortened V by 1 base and J by 0 bases, and 4 bases separated the two germline ends. This CDR3 reads CAWSASSYEQYF. The CDR3, as DNA: TGTGCCTGGAGTGCTAGCTCCTACGAGCAGTACTTC.

This chain connects TRBV6-1 to TRBJ2-3; 11 bases align to TRBD2. CDR1 is MNHNS and CDR2 is SASEGT in the germline V gene. The CDR3 spans 14 residues. V dropped 8 bases and J dropped 4; count of bases not matched to a gene: 5. CDR3 in amino acids: CASRRTSGSDTQYF. CDR3 in DNA: TGTGCCAGCCGAAGGACTAGCGGGTCAGATACGCAGTATTTT.

A note on this clone: The sample contains more than one DNA sequence encoding this CDR3. The chain recombines TRBV13 with TRBJ1-3; D may be TRBD1 (5 bases). V was cut by 0 bases and J by 0 bases, with 9 bases left in between. Per germline, CDR1 PRHDT and CDR2 FYEKMQ (reference sequence). The CDR3 spans 16 residues. The CDR3 DNA sequence: TGTGCCAGCAGCTTAGGTCCAGGGATCTCTGGAAACACCATATATTTT. Translating it yields CASSLGPGISGNTIYF.